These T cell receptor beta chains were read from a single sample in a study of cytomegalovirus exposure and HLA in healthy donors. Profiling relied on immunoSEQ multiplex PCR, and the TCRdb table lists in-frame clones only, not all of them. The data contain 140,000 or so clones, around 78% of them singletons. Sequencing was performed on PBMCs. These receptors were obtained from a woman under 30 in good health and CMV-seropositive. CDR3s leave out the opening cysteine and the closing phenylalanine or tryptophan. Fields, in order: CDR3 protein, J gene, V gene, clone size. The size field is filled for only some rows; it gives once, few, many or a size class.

cdr3_aa: ASSHRTGPATEAF
j_call: TRBJ1-1
v_call: TRBV7-6
clone_size: .

cdr3_aa: ASSLAIAPGGPAF
j_call: TRBJ1-1
v_call: TRBV5-1
clone_size: once

cdr3_aa: ASSIRLAGGEEQY
j_call: TRBJ2-7
v_call: TRBV19
clone_size: .

cdr3_aa: ASSPGLAGWNNEQF
j_call: TRBJ2-1
v_call: TRBV14
clone_size: .

cdr3_aa: ASSLSTGAVQPQH
j_call: TRBJ1-5
v_call: TRBV5-5
clone_size: .

cdr3_aa: ASSLSGTYEAF
j_call: TRBJ1-1
v_call: TRBV7-9
clone_size: .

cdr3_aa: ASSIPTPTGSSYNSPLH
j_call: TRBJ1-6
v_call: TRBV19
clone_size: .

cdr3_aa: ASSQDHGNTEAF
j_call: TRBJ1-1
v_call: TRBV4-2
clone_size: .

cdr3_aa: ASSYGTYNEQF
j_call: TRBJ2-1
v_call: TRBV6-5
clone_size: once

cdr3_aa: SGYRAGYEQY
j_call: TRBJ2-7
v_call: TRBV29-1
clone_size: few

cdr3_aa: ASSELEAEQY
j_call: TRBJ2-7
v_call: TRBV6-1
clone_size: once

cdr3_aa: ASSLGQARETQY
j_call: TRBJ2-5
v_call: TRBV5-1
clone_size: .

cdr3_aa: ASSQGQADHYGYT
j_call: TRBJ1-2
v_call: TRBV4-3
clone_size: .

cdr3_aa: ASSATGGLNEQF
j_call: TRBJ2-1
v_call: TRBV19
clone_size: .

cdr3_aa: ASKGADDRHTEAF
j_call: TRBJ1-1
v_call: TRBV2
clone_size: .

cdr3_aa: ASSPGGVTNYGYT
j_call: TRBJ1-2
v_call: TRBV5-1
clone_size: .

cdr3_aa: ASSPTSGGYEQY
j_call: TRBJ2-7
v_call: TRBV5-1
clone_size: .

cdr3_aa: ASSLTRQGVRSTEAF
j_call: TRBJ1-1
v_call: TRBV5-5
clone_size: .

cdr3_aa: ASSQDATGLSSPLH
j_call: TRBJ1-6
v_call: TRBV4-3
clone_size: few

cdr3_aa: ASSDVVAGGYNEQF
j_call: TRBJ2-1
v_call: TRBV6-4
clone_size: .

cdr3_aa: ASSLTGAGETQY
j_call: TRBJ2-5
v_call: TRBV5-1
clone_size: .

cdr3_aa: ASSQGPAGYNEQF
j_call: TRBJ2-1
v_call: TRBV4-1
clone_size: .

cdr3_aa: ASSSGGNNQPQH
j_call: TRBJ1-5
v_call: TRBV6-6
clone_size: .

cdr3_aa: ASSQVVSGPNQPQH
j_call: TRBJ1-5
v_call: TRBV4-1
clone_size: .

cdr3_aa: ASSFGGQRETQY
j_call: TRBJ2-5
v_call: TRBV6-5
clone_size: .

cdr3_aa: ASSYRTRGINEQY
j_call: TRBJ2-7
v_call: TRBV28
clone_size: .

cdr3_aa: ASSVATGDLLGETQY
j_call: TRBJ2-5
v_call: TRBV9
clone_size: .

cdr3_aa: ASSWDRGGSGGISYEQY
j_call: TRBJ2-7
v_call: TRBV5-6
clone_size: .

cdr3_aa: ASSPGINFEAF
j_call: TRBJ1-1
v_call: TRBV4-1
clone_size: .

cdr3_aa: ASSGLDNEQF
j_call: TRBJ2-1
v_call: TRBV7-9
clone_size: .

cdr3_aa: AIRASVNTGELF
j_call: TRBJ2-2
v_call: TRBV10-3
clone_size: .

cdr3_aa: ASSLAGGNTGELF
j_call: TRBJ2-2
v_call: TRBV7-9
clone_size: .

cdr3_aa: ASSGTGGGQPQH
j_call: TRBJ1-5
v_call: TRBV6-1
clone_size: .

cdr3_aa: ATSRGGGDYGYT
j_call: TRBJ1-2
v_call: TRBV15
clone_size: few

cdr3_aa: ASSSGTGVSGNTIY
j_call: TRBJ1-3
v_call: TRBV28
clone_size: .

cdr3_aa: ASSPRDRAYNEQF
j_call: TRBJ2-1
v_call: TRBV9
clone_size: few

cdr3_aa: ASSSGIVFSNEQF
j_call: TRBJ2-1
v_call: TRBV5-6
clone_size: .

cdr3_aa: ASSEPSGTAYNGYT
j_call: TRBJ1-2
v_call: TRBV25-1
clone_size: few

cdr3_aa: ASSSRGGGPNEKLF
j_call: TRBJ1-4
v_call: TRBV7-6
clone_size: .

cdr3_aa: ASSLTSGGFYEQY
j_call: TRBJ2-7
v_call: TRBV9
clone_size: .

cdr3_aa: ASSYGQINTGELF
j_call: TRBJ2-2
v_call: TRBV6-5
clone_size: .

cdr3_aa: ASSPGTSYEQY
j_call: TRBJ2-7
v_call: TRBV7-9
clone_size: few

cdr3_aa: ASREGAVKAYEQY
j_call: TRBJ2-7
v_call: TRBV2
clone_size: .

cdr3_aa: ASSYYGTGSHNEQF
j_call: TRBJ2-1
v_call: TRBV6-5
clone_size: .

cdr3_aa: ASRTVVRPSYNSPLH
j_call: TRBJ1-6
v_call: TRBV19
clone_size: .

cdr3_aa: ASSPKTGSNEKLF
j_call: TRBJ1-4
v_call: TRBV7-9
clone_size: .

cdr3_aa: ASSLEELSAYEQY
j_call: TRBJ2-7
v_call: TRBV5-1
clone_size: .

cdr3_aa: ASIQTYEQY
j_call: TRBJ2-7
v_call: TRBV2
clone_size: .

cdr3_aa: ASSSPPPTGEEQY
j_call: TRBJ2-7
v_call: TRBV7-9
clone_size: .

cdr3_aa: ASSAIGAGNYGYT
j_call: TRBJ1-2
v_call: TRBV19
clone_size: few